This TCR beta chain appears in the sequencing data of a study of T-cell memory formation after mild COVID-19. The V and J ends lost 4 bases and 0 bases respectively, with 13 bases between them. The CDR3 length is 16 residues. Germline V gives CDR1 MNHEY, CDR2 SMNVEV (reference sequence). This clonotype has a handful of counts. The antigen remains unidentified. Study results and limitations: Pre-infection memory showed some responding clones, and this suggested that cross-reactive memory joined.

5'RACE primed from the constant segment yielded TCR alpha and TCR beta cDNA libraries bearing sample barcodes and UMIs. MiXCR, run by TCRdb on the 5' RACE reads, gives a single entry per CDR3 protein. There are around 80,000 distinct CDR3 sequences in the sample; roughly 13% occur only once, and approximately 41% lies in the top ten. Specimen: PBMCs or a T cell subset sorted from them (not recorded which). The receptor's source is a man between 18 and 35 years old who had mild COVID-19 (a few samples of this study predate the infection). Cell type and time point are not known. The chain carries TRBV27 and TRBJ2-4, with a tentative D call TRBD1 (5 bases). The DNA of the CDR3 is TGTGCCAGCAGTTCACCAGACAGACTAGCCAAAAACATTCAGTACTTC. This gives the protein CASSSPDRLAKNIQYF.